A single T cell receptor (beta chain) is shown here with its context. Its antigen is still unknown. The CDR3 runs 14 residues. Trimming removed 5 bases from V and 3 bases from J, with 13 bases in between. Germline lookup yields CDR1 SGHVS and CDR2 FQNEAQ. This sample is part of a study of CD8+CD57+ T cells in acquired aplastic anemia. In the study overall: Mean yield of DNA from sorted CD4+ and CD8+ cells was around 3 ug. General study points: Patients and controls turned out to have approximately 29 CD8+ CDR3 sequences in common. Patients were compared with controls for CD8+ Simpson's diversity, and no significant difference emerged.

TCR beta VDJ and CDR3 profiling used genomic DNA as template. TCRdb redid the calling of the reads with MiXCR, one entry per CDR3 protein. The sample holds approximately 200,000 distinct CDR3 sequences; around 66% are singletons and the top ten take more than 45%. The chain recombines TRBV7-8 with TRBJ2-5; D unclear. The TCR sequence derives from a human donor with severe aplastic anemia or a healthy control (not recorded which). Sequences were obtained from sorted CD4+, CD8+, or CD8+CD57+ T cells (not recorded which) from PBMCs. CDR3 in amino acids: CASSRWGNKETQYF. The CDR3 bases are TGTGCCAGCAGCCGATGGGGAAATAAAGAGACCCAGTACTTC.